The clone carrying this T cell receptor beta chain was counted a single time. The sample is drawn from a study of blood T cell repertoires in COVID-19. Study details: Samples came from the United States, Italy and Spain, spanning acute and convalescent COVID-19. PBMCs, B-cell-depleted T cells, or T cells provided the cDNA or gDNA that made up the material.

The CDR3 extends over 14 amino acids. Germline V gene lookup returns CDR1 SGHTA and CDR2 FQGNSA. V was trimmed by 4 bases and J by 4 bases, leaving 10 bases between them. TCRdb's table, derived via immunoSEQ multiplex PCR, lists solely in-frame clones and lacks some. Of about 240,000 clones listed, roughly 90% are singletons. The clonotype comes from a man between 60 and 70 years old who had recovered from COVID-19. The sequencing sample was made of peripheral blood. This chain uses TRBV7-2 with TRBJ2-2; no reliable D call. In nucleotides, the CDR3 is TGTGCCAGCAGCTGGATGAGGTCCACCGGGGAGCTGTTTTTT. This translates into CASSWMRSTGELFF.